These 12 T cell receptor beta chains originate from one sample sequenced in a study of T cell responses to AZD1222 COVID-19 vaccine. The table came from immunoSEQ multiplex PCR; TCRdb's copy has only in-frame clones and leaves some out. The data contain tens of thousands of clones, approximately 90% of them singletons. The sequenced sample was peripheral blood, obtained 28 days after the second AZD1222 dose. These receptors were collected from an adult who received the AZD1222 COVID-19 vaccine.

The chain carries TRBV28 and TRBJ1-4; D gene ambiguous. V was clipped by 10 bases and J by 5 bases, with 17 bases between them. The CDR3 loop spans 14 amino acids. Germline values: CDR1 MDHEN, CDR2 SYDVKM. The CDR3 nucleotides are TGTGCCACTACGGCCCGAACGGGGAATGAAAAACTGTTTTTT. It translates to CATTARTGNEKLFF.

The chain combines TRBV7-3 with TRBJ2-3; maybe TRBD1 (6 bases). V dropped 1 base and J dropped 0 bases, with 14 bases sitting between them. CDR1 and CDR2 from the germline V gene are SGHTA and FQGTGA. This CDR3 contains 17 residues. CDR3 DNA: TGTGCCAGCAGCTTAAATTCGCAGGGGATTAGCACAGATACGCAGTATTTT. This translates into CASSLNSQGISTDTQYF. Together with reference TRBV7-3 and TRBJ2-3, the CDR3 gives the full variable domain: GAGVSQTPSNKVTEKGKYVELRCDPISGHTALYWYRQSLGQGPEFLIYFQGTGAADDSGLPNDRFFAVRPEGSVSTLKIQRTERGDSAVYLCASSLNSQGISTDTQYFGPGTRLTVL.

The chain joins TRBV15 to TRBJ1-5, with 7 bases that match TRBD1. Looked up from germline, CDR1 is LNHNV and CDR2 is YYDKDF (reference sequence). The CDR3 totals 15 residues. J lost 0 bases, V lost 5 bases, and 4 bases had no gene match. CDR3 sequence (DNA): TGTGCCACCAGCGGGGACAGAATTAGCAATCAGCCCCAGCATTTT. Translation gives CATSGDRISNQPQHF. Full variable domain (missing parts from reference TRBV15 and TRBJ1-5): DAMVIQNPRYQVTQFGKPVTLSCSQTLNHNVMYWYQQKSSQAPKLLFHYYDKDFNNEADTPDNFQSRRPNTSFCFLDIRSPGLGDTAMYLCATSGDRISNQPQHFGDGTRLSIL.

This clone came up once. The chain has TRBV27 and TRBJ2-7; D gene uncertain. Trimming shortened V by 1 base and J by 3 bases, and 10 bases separated the two germline ends. Per the germline V gene, CDR1 is MNHEY and CDR2 is SMNVEV (reference sequence). There are 14 residues in the CDR3. CDR3: CASSLLPDGYEQYF. CDR3 nucleotide sequence: TGTGCCAGCAGTTTATTGCCTGACGGCTACGAGCAGTACTTC.

This chain links TRBV28 with TRBJ2-7; TRBD1 matches 9 bases. V dropped 7 bases and J dropped 8; count of bases not matched to a gene: 6. The CDR3 totals 12 residues. Germline CDR1 is MDHEN and CDR2 is SYDVKM. As DNA, the CDR3 is TGTGCCAGCACCCGGACAGGGGAGAAGCAGTACTTC. Residues: CASTRTGEKQYF.

The rearrangement uses TRBV15 and TRBJ2-2, with D possibly matching TRBD1 (6 bases). Germline lookup yields CDR1 LNHNV and CDR2 YYDKDF (reference sequence). Trimming removed 2 bases at V and 6 bases at J, with 13 bases between. The CDR3 is made up of 15 amino acids. CDR3 nucleotides: TGTGCCACCAGCAGATTCACAGGGTCCGCCGGGGAGCTGTTTTTT. Translation gives CATSRFTGSAGELFF.

The chain is built from TRBV7-3 and TRBJ2-5, with TRBD1 matching 9 bases. CDR3 length: 17 amino acids. The germline V gene has CDR1 SGHTA and CDR2 FQGTGA. V lost 0 bases, J lost 3 bases, and 8 bases stayed unmatched. The CDR3 is CASSLTRGQGGEETQYF. The CDR3 DNA reads TGTGCCAGCAGCTTAACTAGGGGACAGGGAGGCGAAGAGACCCAGTACTTC.

This chain joins TRBV30 and TRBJ2-7, with no clear D. The CDR3 covers 11 residues. From germline, CDR1 is GTSNPN and CDR2 SVGIG (reference sequence). Trimming removed 0 bases from V and 4 bases from J, with 4 bases in between. The CDR3 spells CAWSVQYEQYF. The CDR3 region has the DNA TGTGCCTGGAGTGTACAGTACGAGCAGTACTTC.

This clone was seen only once. V gene TRBV2 combines with J gene TRBJ1-1; D is uncertain. The germline V gene encodes CDR1 SNHLY and CDR2 FYNNEI. CDR3 length: 13 residues. Deletions cut 9 bases from V and 3 bases from J, with 14 bases between. The CDR3 bases are TGTGCCAGGGGGAGGAGGGCACACACTGAAGCTTTCTTT. Translating it yields CARGRRAHTEAFF.

The rearrangement joins TRBV5-8 to TRBJ2-7; TRBD1 is a possible D gene (5 bases). V was clipped by 4 bases and J by 5 bases, with 22 bases between them. The germline V gene encodes CDR1 SGHTS and CDR2 YDEGEE. The CDR3 runs 16 residues. CDR3 sequence (DNA): TGTGCCAGCAGCAAACCTCACAGGTACTATTCCAACGAGCAGTACTTC. Encoded protein: CASSKPHRYYSNEQYF.

CDR3 nucleotide sequence: TGTGCCAGCTCACCAGGGACAGGGGCATACGAGCAGTACTTC. Translated: CASSPGTGAYEQYF. The chain uses TRBV18 and TRBJ2-7; 10 bases are shared with TRBD1. The CDR3 length is 14 residues. Germline values: CDR1 KGHSH, CDR2 LQKENI. V gave up 2 bases and J gave up 4 bases; unmatched junction bases: 2. Full variable domain (outside the CDR3, taken from reference TRBV18 and TRBJ2-7): NAGVMQNPRHLVRRRGQEARLRCSPMKGHSHVYWYRQLPEEGLKFMVYLQKENIIDESGMPKERFSAEFPKEGPSILRIQQVVRGDSAAYFCASSPGTGAYEQYFGPGTRLTVT.

The chain carries TRBV30 and TRBJ1-1, with D unresolved. The CDR3 extends over 12 amino acids. The germline V and J ends were trimmed by 5 bases and 5 bases, with 12 bases remaining between them. CDR1 and CDR2 (germline): GTSNPN, SVGIG (reference sequence). The CDR3 loop is CAWGNSRTEAFF. For the CDR3, the DNA is TGTGCCTGGGGGAACAGTCGGACTGAAGCTTTCTTT. The variable domain in full, completed from reference TRBV30 and TRBJ1-1, reads SQTIHQWPATLVQPVGSPLSLECTVEGTSNPNLYWYRQAAGRGLQLLFYSVGIGQISSEVPQNLSASRPQDRQFILSSKKLLLSDSGFYLCAWGNSRTEAFFGQGTRLTVV.